This TCR beta chain was recorded in a study of T cell responses to AZD1222 COVID-19 vaccine. Profiling relied on immunoSEQ multiplex PCR, and the TCRdb table lists in-frame clones only, not all of them. The table records about 94,000 clones, roughly 90% of them present only once. The sample consisted of peripheral blood, taken on day 0 of AZD1222 vaccination. The receptor was isolated from an adult in good health.

CDR3 DNA sequence: TGCGCCAGCAGTCCCGGCGACGGGACAGATTCCTTGGGCCAGTACTTC. Residues: CASSPGDGTDSLGQYF. This sequence joins TRBV5-1 and TRBJ2-5; 7 bases map to TRBD1. J lost 10 bases, V lost 5 bases, and 20 bases had no gene match. Looked up from germline, CDR1 is SGHRS and CDR2 is YFSETQ. CDR3 length: 16 residues.